The 28 T cell receptor beta chains reported below all come from one sample, sequenced in a study of CXCR3-negative and CXCR3-positive naive CD8 T cells. Broader study findings: Naive cells with CXCR3 showed TRB CDR3s that were more hydrophobic than those in CXCR3-negative naive cells.

UMI-labeled TRB cDNA libraries were prepared by 5' RACE. For each CDR3 protein, TCRdb gives one entry from its re-call of the 5' RACE reads, without DNA. The table counts approximately 65,000 distinct CDR3 sequences; about 0.7% lies in the top ten. Antigens of these TCRs are unknown. Sequenced: naive CXCR3+ CD8+ T cells from blood. Subset noted: CD45RO-CCR7+CD27+CD95- naive CD8+ T cells expressing CXCR3 (TNR3+). Receptor source: a human donor in good health. Some clones in this sample may be carry-over from other donors' samples.

The CDR3 here is CSARDRGRPGWYF. The chain employs TRBV20-1 and TRBJ2-7; TCRdb indicates TRBD1, and absent DNA this call remains unverified. Germline CDR1 is DFQATT and CDR2 is SNEGSKA (reference sequence). The CDR3 is 13 amino acids.

The V gene is TRBV29-1, the J gene TRBJ1-2; TCRdb's D call of TRBD1 is untestable without DNA. CDR1 and CDR2 from the germline V gene are SQVTM and ANQGSEA. The CDR3 is 13 residues long. CDR3 residues: CSAPVQANYGYTF.

The chain has TRBV29-1 and TRBJ1-1; TCRdb picks TRBD1, but there is no DNA to check that call. CDR1 SQVTM and CDR2 ANQGSEA come from the germline V gene. This CDR3 has 13 residues. The CDR3 reads CSVGQGANTEAFF.

The chain links TRBV11-3 to TRBJ1-1. The CDR3 totals 13 residues. Germline CDR1 and CDR2: SGHNT and YENEEA. CDR3 loop: CASSARTSEEAFF.

This chain joins TRBV4-3 and TRBJ1-2; the D call from TCRdb, TRBD1, cannot be confirmed without DNA. CDR3 length: 13 amino acids. Germline V gene sequence: CDR1 LGHNA, CDR2 YSLEER. Here the CDR3 reads CASSQKGVYGYTF.

The chain recombines TRBV7-2 with TRBJ2-5; as DNA is missing, the TRBD1 call by TCRdb cannot be tested. Germline loops: CDR1 SGHTA, CDR2 FQGNSA. This CDR3 spans 15 amino acids. CDR3 region: CASSLAGGWKETQYF.

The chain joins TRBV7-9 to TRBJ2-7; TCRdb outputs TRBD1, but without DNA this stays unchecked. From germline, CDR1 is SEHNR and CDR2 FQNEAQ (reference sequence). This CDR3 spans 15 amino acids. CDR3 residues: CASSSTPGQLNEHYF.

This rearrangement joins TRBV13 to TRBJ2-1; TCRdb outputs TRBD1, but without DNA this stays unchecked. The CDR3 is 12 residues long. Germline V gene sequence: CDR1 PRHDT, CDR2 FYEKMQ (reference sequence). Here the CDR3 reads CASAPRGSEQFF.

The J gene is TRBJ1-1, the V gene TRBV27. This CDR3 contains 13 residues. Germline values: CDR1 MNHEY, CDR2 SMNVEV (reference sequence). CDR3 loop: CASSFGYGAEAFF.

The J gene is TRBJ1-5, the V gene TRBV27; there is no DNA to check the TCRdb D call of TRBD1. The germline CDR1 and CDR2 sequences are MNHEY and SMNVEV (reference sequence). The CDR3 covers 16 residues. CDR3: CASSPIQGGGNQPQHF.

The chain has TRBV29-1 and TRBJ2-2. The CDR3 totals 12 residues. Per the germline V gene, CDR1 is SQVTM and CDR2 is ANQGSEA. The CDR3 sequence is CSVEVMPGELFF.

The chain is built from TRBV7-9 and TRBJ1-6; with no DNA, the TCRdb D assignment of TRBD1 cannot be verified. This CDR3 spans 15 amino acids. Looked up from germline, CDR1 is SEHNR and CDR2 is FQNEAQ (reference sequence). CDR3 in amino acids: CASSAPSSYNSPLHF.

The chain recombines TRBV7-8 with TRBJ1-6. This CDR3 contains 14 residues. Germline assignment: CDR1 SGHVS and CDR2 FQNEAQ. CDR3 sequence reads: CASSLGGDGSPLHF.

V gene TRBV28 combines with J gene TRBJ2-2; TCRdb's assignment of TRBD1 cannot be checked, as there is no DNA. The CDR3 sequence is 15 residues long. Germline loops: CDR1 MDHEN, CDR2 SYDVKM. This CDR3 is CASSLLRGRIGELFF.

Here the CDR3 reads CSARGLADYEQYF. This chain connects TRBV20-1 to TRBJ2-7; TCRdb indicates TRBD2, and absent DNA this call remains unverified. The CDR3 has 13 residues. The V gene's germline CDR1 is DFQATT and CDR2 SNEGSKA (reference sequence).

The V gene is TRBV6-5, the J gene TRBJ2-2; TCRdb calls TRBD1, which cannot be checked without DNA. The CDR3 is made up of 15 amino acids. Germline loops: CDR1 MNHEY, CDR2 SVGAGI. The CDR3 is CASRSVEGALGELFF.

The rearrangement uses TRBV9 and TRBJ2-6. Looked up from germline, CDR1 is SGDLS and CDR2 is YYNGEE. The CDR3 is 18 amino acids. CDR3 loop: CASSPFRSLSSGANVLTF. Variable domain in full (rest from reference TRBV9 and TRBJ2-6): DSGVTQTPKHLITATGQRVTLRCSPRSGDLSVYWYQQSLDQGLQFLIQYYNGEERAKGNILERFSAQQFPDLHSELNLSSLELGDSALYFCASSPFRSLSSGANVLTFGAGSRLTVL.

J is TRBJ2-2 and V is TRBV29-1. Germline assignment: CDR1 SQVTM and CDR2 ANQGSEA. The CDR3 is made up of 13 amino acids. CDR3 region: CSVVWQITGELFF.

CDR3: CASSSILHEQFF. The genes are TRBV7-9 and TRBJ2-1. The V gene's germline CDR1 is SEHNR and CDR2 FQNEAQ (reference sequence). The CDR3 is 12 residues long.

The genes are TRBV15 and TRBJ2-5. The CDR3 covers 15 residues. The germline V gene has CDR1 LNHNV and CDR2 YYDKDF (reference sequence). The CDR3 protein is CATSRTKVDQETQYF.

The chain has TRBV28 and TRBJ2-7; TCRdb's D call, TRBD2, is unchecked because there is no DNA. The CDR3 is 17 amino acids. Per germline, CDR1 MDHEN and CDR2 SYDVKM. The CDR3 is CASSSRVLAATGEEQYF.

The chain is built from TRBV6-4 and TRBJ1-5. The CDR3 is 17 residues long. CDR1 is MRHNA and CDR2 is SNTAGT in the germline V gene. This CDR3 is CASSDSGRKDSNQPQHF.

V and J are TRBV7-3 and TRBJ2-7; the D call of TRBD2 rests on TCRdb alone, since no DNA is present to check it. CDR3 length equals 16 residues. In germline, CDR1 is SGHTA, CDR2 FQGTGA. CDR3 amino acids: CASSQTGLAGPYEQYF. The full variable domain, with the rest looked up from reference TRBV7-3 and TRBJ2-7, is GAGVSQTPSNKVTEKGKYVELRCDPISGHTALYWYRQSLGQGPEFLIYFQGTGAADDSGLPNDRFFAVRPEGSVSTLKIQRTERGDSAVYLCASSQTGLAGPYEQYFGPGTRLTVT.

V gene TRBV6-4 combines with J gene TRBJ2-2. Germline V CDR1 and CDR2: MRHNA, SNTAGT. The CDR3 extends over 12 amino acids. The CDR3 protein is CASSGERGELFF.

The V gene is TRBV6-5, the J gene TRBJ2-4; the D call of TRBD1 rests on TCRdb alone, since no DNA is present to check it. CDR1 and CDR2 from the germline V gene are MNHEY and SVGAGI. This CDR3 comprises 12 residues. CDR3 amino acids: CASSDRENIQYF.

This rearrangement joins TRBV4-3 to TRBJ2-1. This CDR3 contains 15 residues. The germline CDR1 and CDR2 sequences are LGHNA and YSLEER. The CDR3 here is CASSQTRSSYNEQFF.

This chain uses TRBV29-1 with TRBJ2-2; TCRdb selects TRBD1, and the lack of DNA leaves this call unchecked. The CDR3 extends over 15 amino acids. Germline V gene data show CDR1 as SQVTM and CDR2 as ANQGSEA. The CDR3 spells CSVYTGVANTGELFF.

This chain connects TRBV14 to TRBJ2-5. The CDR3 is made up of 13 amino acids. Germline V gene sequence: CDR1 SGHDN, CDR2 FVKESK. The CDR3: CASSQDRGETQYF.